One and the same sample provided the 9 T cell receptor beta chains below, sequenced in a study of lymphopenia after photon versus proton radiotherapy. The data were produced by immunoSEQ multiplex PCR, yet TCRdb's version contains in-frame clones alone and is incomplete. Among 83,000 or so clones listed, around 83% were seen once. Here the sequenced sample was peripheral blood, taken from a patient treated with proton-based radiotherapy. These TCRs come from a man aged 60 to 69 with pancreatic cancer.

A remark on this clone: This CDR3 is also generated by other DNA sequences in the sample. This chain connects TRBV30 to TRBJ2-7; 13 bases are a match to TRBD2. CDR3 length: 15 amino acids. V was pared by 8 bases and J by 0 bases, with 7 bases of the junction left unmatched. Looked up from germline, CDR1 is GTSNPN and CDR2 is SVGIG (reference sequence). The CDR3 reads CAMTSGRRPSYEQYF. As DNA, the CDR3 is TGTGCCATGACTAGCGGGAGGCGACCCTCCTACGAGCAGTACTTC. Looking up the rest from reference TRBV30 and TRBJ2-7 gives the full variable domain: SQTIHQWPATLVQPVGSPLSLECTVEGTSNPNLYWYRQAAGRGLQLLFYSVGIGQISSEVPQNLSASRPQDRQFILSSKKLLLSDSGFYLCAMTSGRRPSYEQYFGPGTRLTVT.

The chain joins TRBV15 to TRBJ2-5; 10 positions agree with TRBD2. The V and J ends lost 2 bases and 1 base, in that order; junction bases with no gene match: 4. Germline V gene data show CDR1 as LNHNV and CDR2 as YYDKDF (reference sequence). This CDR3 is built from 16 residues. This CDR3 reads CATSRRTSGFQETQYF. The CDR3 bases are TGTGCCACCAGCAGACGGACTAGCGGTTTCCAAGAGACCCAGTACTTC.

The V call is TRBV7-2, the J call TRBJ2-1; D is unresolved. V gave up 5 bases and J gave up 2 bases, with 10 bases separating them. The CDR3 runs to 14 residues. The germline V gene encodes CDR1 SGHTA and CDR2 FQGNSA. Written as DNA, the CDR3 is TGTGCCAGCAGCACCAACGGGCCCTACAATGAGCAGTTCTTC. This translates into CASSTNGPYNEQFF.

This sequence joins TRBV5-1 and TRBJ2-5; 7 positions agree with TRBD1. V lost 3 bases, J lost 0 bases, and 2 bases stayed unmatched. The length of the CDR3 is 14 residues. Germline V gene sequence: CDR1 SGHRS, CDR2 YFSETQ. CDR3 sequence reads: CASSSTGYQETQYF. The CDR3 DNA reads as TGCGCCAGCAGCTCGACAGGGTACCAAGAGACCCAGTACTTC.

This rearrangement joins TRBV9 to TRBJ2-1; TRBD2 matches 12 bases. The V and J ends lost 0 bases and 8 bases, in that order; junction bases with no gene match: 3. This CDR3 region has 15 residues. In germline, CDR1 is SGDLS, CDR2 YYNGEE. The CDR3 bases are TGTGCCAGCAGCGTAGGGACTAGCGGGATTGATGAGCAGTTCTTC. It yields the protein CASSVGTSGIDEQFF.

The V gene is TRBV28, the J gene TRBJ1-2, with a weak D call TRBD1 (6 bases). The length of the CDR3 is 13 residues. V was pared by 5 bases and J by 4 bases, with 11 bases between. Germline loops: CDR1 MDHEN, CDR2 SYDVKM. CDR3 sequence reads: CASSQQGIYGYTF. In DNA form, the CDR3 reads TGTGCCAGCAGTCAACAGGGCATCTATGGCTACACCTTC.

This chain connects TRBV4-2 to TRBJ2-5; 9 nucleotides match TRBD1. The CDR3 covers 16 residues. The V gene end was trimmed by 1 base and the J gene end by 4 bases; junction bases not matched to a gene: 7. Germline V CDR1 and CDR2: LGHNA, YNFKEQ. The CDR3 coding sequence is TGTGCCAGCAGCCAAGGTCCGGGACAGGGTAGAGAGACCCAGTACTTC. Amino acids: CASSQGPGQGRETQYF.

The CDR3 DNA reads TGTGCCAGCAGCCGCCTGACAGGGCAGAACACTGAAGCTTTCTTT. It translates to CASSRLTGQNTEAFF. The genes are TRBV7-9 and TRBJ1-1, with 7 bases matching TRBD1. CDR1 and CDR2 (germline): SEHNR, FQNEAQ (reference sequence). V shed 5 bases, J shed 1 base, and the junction held 7 bases outside the gene matches. This CDR3 region has 15 residues.

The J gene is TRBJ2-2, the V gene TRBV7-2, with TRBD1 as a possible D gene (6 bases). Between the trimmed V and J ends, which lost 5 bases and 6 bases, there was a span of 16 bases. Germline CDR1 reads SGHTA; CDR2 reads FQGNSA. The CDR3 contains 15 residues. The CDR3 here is CASSGPLQGAGELFF. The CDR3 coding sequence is TGTGCCAGCAGCGGACCCTTACAGGGAGCCGGGGAGCTGTTTTTT. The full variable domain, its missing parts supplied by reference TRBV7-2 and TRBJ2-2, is GAGVSQSPSNKVTEKGKDVELRCDPISGHTALYWYRQSLGQGLEFLIYFQGNSAPDKSGLPSDRFSAERTGGSVSTLTIQRTQQEDSAVYLCASSGPLQGAGELFFGEGSRLTVL.